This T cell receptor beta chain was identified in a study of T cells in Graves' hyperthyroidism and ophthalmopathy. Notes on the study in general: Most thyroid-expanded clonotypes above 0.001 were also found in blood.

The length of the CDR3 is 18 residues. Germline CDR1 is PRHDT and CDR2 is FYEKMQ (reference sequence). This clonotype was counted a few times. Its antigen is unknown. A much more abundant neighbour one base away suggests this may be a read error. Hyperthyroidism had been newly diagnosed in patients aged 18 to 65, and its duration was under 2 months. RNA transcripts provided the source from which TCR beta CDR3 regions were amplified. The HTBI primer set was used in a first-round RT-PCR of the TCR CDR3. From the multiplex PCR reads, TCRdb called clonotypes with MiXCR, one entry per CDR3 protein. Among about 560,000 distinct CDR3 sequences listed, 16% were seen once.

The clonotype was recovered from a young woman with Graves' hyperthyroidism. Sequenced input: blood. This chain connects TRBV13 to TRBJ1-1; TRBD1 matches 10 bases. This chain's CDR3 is CASSSEARTGGENTEASF. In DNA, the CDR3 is TGTGCCAGCAGCTCCGAGGCACGGACAGGGGGGGAGAACACTGAAGCTTCCTTT.